This TCR beta chain was recovered during a study of regulatory T cells in long-lasting Graves disease. Time point of the sample: persistent/refractory GD, antithyroid drugs over 5 years with positive TRAb. The TCR library was made from RNA that had been extracted from PBMCs in TRIzol. American Thyroid Association guidelines defined how Graves' disease was diagnosed. Recruitment took place at an endocrinology department in Xi'an, China. HTBI primers from iRepertoire and Arm-PCR of CDR3 regions yielded the TCR beta libraries. TCRdb redid the calling of the multiplex PCR reads with MiXCR, one entry per CDR3 protein. Found here are 350,000 to 500,000 distinct CDR3 sequences, about 21% of them singletons; the top ten hold roughly an eighth. This sequence originates from a female donor with Graves disease. Material: peripheral blood mononuclear cells (PBMCs), obtained when the disease was refractory, from a patient treated with antithyroid drugs.

The CDR3 loop is CASRSAGFPTDTQYF. The CDR3 coding sequence is TGTGCCAGCAGGTCCGCGGGATTCCCCACAGATACGCAGTATTTT. The chain has TRBV6-1 and TRBJ2-3, with a possible D match to TRBD2 (6 bases). CDR3 length: 15 residues. Germline-derived CDR1 and CDR2 are MNHNS and SASEGT. V dropped 6 bases and J dropped 2 bases, with 15 bases sitting between them.